The present T cell receptor beta chain was sequenced within a study of PD-1 blockade in mismatch repair-deficient tumors. Looking at the study overall: Patients had about 13 mismatch repair-deficient cancer types and were previously treated and progressing.

Per germline, CDR1 SGHNT and CDR2 YYREEE (reference sequence). The CDR3 spans 16 residues. The J segment lost 5 bases and the V segment lost 4 bases, leaving 11 bases of the junction unmatched. This table comes from immunoSEQ multiplex PCR, and its TCRdb copy is limited to in-frame clones, with some not included. The sample holds 40,000 to 60,000 clones, about 84% seen once. Source: peripheral blood, taken less than 21 weeks after starting pembrolizumab. The TCR sequence derives from an adult with mismatch repair-deficient cancer. The V call is TRBV5-4, the J call TRBJ2-3; 9 bases are shared with TRBD1. CDR3 sequence reads: CASSLPPGQGGDTQYF. The CDR3, as DNA: TGTGCCAGCAGCCTTCCTCCGGGACAGGGAGGAGATACGCAGTATTTT.